The entry below gives a single TCR beta chain sequence along with its context. These data are taken from a study of shared clonotypes between healthy human individuals. Sequencing used immunoSEQ multiplex PCR; TCRdb keeps in-frame clones, though not all of them. This table holds approximately 97,000 clones, roughly two thirds found once. Sequencing input: memory CD8+ T cells sorted from blood. Subset denoted: CD45RO+ cells pooled with CCR7-negative TemRA cells. The receptor's source is a man between 25 and 39 years old in good health.

The CDR3 reads CASSRAPPRGRGETQYF. CDR3 DNA sequence: TGTGCCAGCAGTCGCGCCCCTCCTAGGGGGCGGGGGGAGACCCAGTACTTC. The V gene is TRBV25-1, the J gene TRBJ2-5; D is perhaps TRBD1 or TRBD2 (7 bases each). Germline V gene sequence: CDR1 MGHDK, CDR2 SYGVNS. The V gene lost 5 bases and the J gene lost 5 bases, with 24 bases spanning the gap. There are 17 residues in the CDR3.